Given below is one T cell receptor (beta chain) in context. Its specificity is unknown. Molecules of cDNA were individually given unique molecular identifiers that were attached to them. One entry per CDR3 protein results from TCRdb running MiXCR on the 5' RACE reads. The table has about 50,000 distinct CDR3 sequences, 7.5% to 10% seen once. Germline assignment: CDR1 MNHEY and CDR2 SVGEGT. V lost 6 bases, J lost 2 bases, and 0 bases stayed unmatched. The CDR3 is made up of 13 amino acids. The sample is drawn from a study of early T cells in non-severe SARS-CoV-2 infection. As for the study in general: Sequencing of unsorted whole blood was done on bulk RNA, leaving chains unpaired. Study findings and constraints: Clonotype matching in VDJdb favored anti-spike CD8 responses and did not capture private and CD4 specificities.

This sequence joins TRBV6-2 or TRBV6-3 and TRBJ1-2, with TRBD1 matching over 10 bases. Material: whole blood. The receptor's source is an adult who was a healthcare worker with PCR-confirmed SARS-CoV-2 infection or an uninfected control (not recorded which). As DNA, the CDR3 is TGTGCCAGCAGGACAGGGGGCAACTATGGCTACACCTTC. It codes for CASRTGGNYGYTF.